Detailed here is one T cell receptor beta chain. Sequencing was performed with immunoSEQ multiplex PCR; in TCRdb, only in-frame clones are kept and a portion is missing. This sample has fewer than 250,000 clones, with around 80% found just once. The source of the sample is a study of blood T cell repertoires in COVID-19. The V gene lost 2 bases and the J gene lost 6 bases, with 12 bases spanning the gap. In germline, CDR1 is KGHSH, CDR2 LQKENI. The CDR3 covers 14 residues. The clonotype was recovered from a woman between 50 and 59 years old with acute or convalescent COVID-19. Sequenced sample: peripheral blood. The chain recombines TRBV18 with TRBJ2-3, with D possibly matching TRBD1 (5 bases). The CDR3 loop reads CASSPAGARDTQYF. The CDR3 DNA reads TGTGCCAGCTCACCAGCTGGGGCGCGGGATACGCAGTATTTT. The full variable domain, in which reference TRBV18 and TRBJ2-3 provide the parts outside the CDR3, is NAGVMQNPRHLVRRRGQEARLRCSPMKGHSHVYWYRQLPEEGLKFMVYLQKENIIDESGMPKERFSAEFPKEGPSILRIQQVVRGDSAAYFCASSPAGARDTQYFGPGTRLTVL.